The 26 T cell receptor beta chains below all came from one sample that was sequenced in a study of technical replicates of blood from a few donors. Clones were sequenced by immunoSEQ multiplex PCR, and TCRdb holds only the in-frame ones, with some missing. The sample consists of fewer than 110,000 clones, 96% of them appearing once. Sample: T cells isolated from PBMCs. These receptors all come from a human donor in good health.

The V and J genes are TRBV6-5 and TRBJ1-3; D call uncertain. Germline values: CDR1 MNHEY, CDR2 SVGAGI. CDR3 length: 15 amino acids. V was trimmed by 6 bases and J by 7 bases, leaving 19 bases between them. CDR3 coding DNA: TGTGCCAGCAGCGCCTTCCGACCCTCGGGTAACACCATATATTTT. Its protein product is CASSAFRPSGNTIYF.

This rearrangement joins TRBV12-5 to TRBJ2-3; 8 bases map to TRBD1. The length of the CDR3 is 15 residues. Germline lookup yields CDR1 LGHNT and CDR2 FRNRAP. The V segment lost 1 base and the J segment 6 bases; nucleotides outside the gene matches: 6. The CDR3 DNA follows: TGTGCTAGTGGTTTGGGGACAGGGAGATCCGATACGCAGTATTTT. Protein product: CASGLGTGRSDTQYF. The variable domain in full, completed from reference TRBV12-5 and TRBJ2-3, reads DARVTQTPRHKVTEMGQEVTMRCQPILGHNTVFWYRQTMMQGLELLAYFRNRAPLDDSGMPKDRFSAEMPDATLATLKIQPSEPRDSAVYFCASGLGTGRSDTQYFGPGTRLTVL.

V gene TRBV6-1 combines with J gene TRBJ1-4; a weak D match, TRBD1 (5 bases). CDR1 is MNHNS and CDR2 is SASEGT in the germline V gene. This CDR3 spans 14 amino acids. Trimming stripped 3 bases from V and 7 bases from J, with 12 bases between. The CDR3 reads CASSDPTGGEKLFF. CDR3 coding DNA: TGTGCCAGCAGTGATCCGACGGGGGGTGAAAAACTGTTTTTT.

The chain joins TRBV7-8 to TRBJ2-3, with D possibly matching TRBD2 (5 bases). Germline V lookup: CDR1 SGHVS, CDR2 FQNEAQ. V was trimmed by 5 bases and J by 4 bases, leaving 10 bases between them. The CDR3 is 13 amino acids. The CDR3, as DNA: TGTGCCAGCAGCCAGCCAGCGGCAGATACGCAGTATTTT. Translated, it gives CASSQPAADTQYF.

This sequence joins TRBV12-2 and TRBJ2-5; TRBD1 is taken as the D call from the table, unchecked against the DNA. TRBV12-2 is a known pseudogene. The CDR3 is 12 amino acids. CDR3 nucleotide sequence: TGTCCCAATCTTGGGCTACAAGAGACCCAGTACTTC. Protein sequence: CPNLGLQETQYF.

The J gene is TRBJ2-3, the V gene TRBV9, with 15 positions matching TRBD2. The junction had 8 bases not matched to a gene; V was cut back by 4 bases and J by 5 bases. CDR1 is SGDLS and CDR2 is YYNGEE in the germline V gene. The CDR3 is 17 residues long. CDR3 DNA sequence: TGTGCCAGCAGCCCCGGACTAGCGGGGGGGCTGGTAGATACGCAGTATTTT. Translating gives CASSPGLAGGLVDTQYF.

The DNA of the CDR3 is TGTGCCAGTAGTATTTGGAGAAGCTCGGGTTTTGATCAGCCCCAGCATTTT. Amino acid sequence: CASSIWRSSGFDQPQHF. The chain recombines TRBV19 with TRBJ1-5; no clear D gene. The V and J ends lost 3 bases and 5 bases respectively, with 20 bases between them. In germline, CDR1 is LNHDA, CDR2 SQIVND (reference sequence). CDR3 size: 17 residues.

The J gene is TRBJ1-5, the V gene TRBV7-2; the match to TRBD1 covers 8 bases. From germline, CDR1 is SGHTA and CDR2 FQGNSA. The CDR3 covers 18 residues. V was pared by 2 bases and J by 0 bases, with 9 bases of the junction left unmatched. CDR3 sequence: CASSLSRGPLYSNQPQHF. CDR3 coding DNA: TGTGCCAGCAGCTTATCCAGGGGGCCCCTCTATAGCAATCAGCCCCAGCATTTT. The whole variable domain, filled in from reference TRBV7-2 and TRBJ1-5, reads GAGVSQSPSNKVTEKGKDVELRCDPISGHTALYWYRQSLGQGLEFLIYFQGNSAPDKSGLPSDRFSAERTGGSVSTLTIQRTQQEDSAVYLCASSLSRGPLYSNQPQHFGDGTRLSIL.

The chain links TRBV5-6 to TRBJ1-2; D is uncertain. Germline V CDR1 and CDR2: SGHDT, YYEEEE. Between the trimmed V and J ends, which lost 6 bases and 8 bases, there was a span of 17 bases. The CDR3 runs 13 residues. CDR3 in amino acids: CASIRGWGDGYTF. In DNA, the CDR3 is TGTGCCAGCATACGGGGATGGGGAGACGGCTACACCTTC.

This CDR3 is CASSILGAPRAKNIQYF. The CDR3 coding sequence is TGTGCCAGCAGTATTTTAGGGGCCCCGAGGGCCAAAAACATTCAGTACTTC. The V gene is TRBV27, the J gene TRBJ2-4, with a tentative D call TRBD1 (5 bases). The CDR3 consists of 17 residues. Per germline, CDR1 MNHEY and CDR2 SMNVEV (reference sequence). V gave up 5 bases and J gave up 1 base, with 18 bases separating them.

The CDR3 DNA is TGTGCCAGCAGTTTATCCCTCCATGAGCAGTTCTTC. As protein: CASSLSLHEQFF. The V call is TRBV28, the J call TRBJ2-1; D uncertain. Trimming took 1 base from V and 8 from J, leaving 6 bases between them. Germline CDR1 is MDHEN and CDR2 is SYDVKM. The CDR3 totals 12 residues.

Details on this clone: Germline and junction disagree at one end, which may indicate a read error. This sample includes further DNA sequences coding for the same CDR3. The chain has TRBV6-1 and TRBJ2-6; 8 nucleotides match TRBD1. CDR3 size: 14 residues. The germline V gene has CDR1 MNHNS and CDR2 SASEGT. The CDR3 spells CASRTGTGTNVLTF. The CDR3 coding sequence is TGTGCCAGCAGGACCGGGACAGGAACCAACGTCCTGACCTTC.

In this sample, this clone turned up once. The chain recombines TRBV11-2 with TRBJ2-5; weak D call: TRBD1 (6 bases). Germline loops: CDR1 SGHAT, CDR2 FQNNGV. The length of the CDR3 is 12 residues. Trimming left V 4 bases short and J 5 bases short, with 8 bases between. The CDR3 spells CASSSRGETQYF. The CDR3 DNA follows: TGTGCCAGCAGCTCCAGGGGTGAGACCCAGTACTTC.

This clone was recorded once. The V call is TRBV5-1, the J call TRBJ2-7; 10 bases agree with TRBD2. V shed 0 bases and J 4 bases; nucleotides not matched to a gene: 7. The CDR3 extends over 16 amino acids. Germline V gene sequence: CDR1 SGHRS, CDR2 YFSETQ. The CDR3 DNA reads TGCGCCAGCAGCTTGGGGACTAGCGGAGGGTCGTACGAGCAGTACTTC. Residues: CASSLGTSGGSYEQYF. Filled out from reference TRBV5-1 and TRBJ2-7, the complete variable domain reads KAGVTQTPRYLIKTRGQQVTLSCSPISGHRSVSWYQQTPGQGLQFLFEYFSETQRNKGNFPGRFSGRQFSNSRSEMNVSTLELGDSALYLCASSLGTSGGSYEQYFGPGTRLTVT.

This clone was counted a single time. The genes are TRBV7-8 and TRBJ1-5; maybe TRBD1 (6 bases). V shed 2 bases and J shed 7 bases, with 15 bases lying between them. The CDR3 length is 15 residues. CDR1 is SGHVS, CDR2 FQNEAQ, per germline. CDR3 amino acids: CASSLTGLLGQPQHF. The CDR3 nucleotides are TGTGCCAGCAGCTTAACAGGGCTGCTAGGACAGCCCCAGCATTTT.

This clone was seen a handful of times. V gene TRBV19 combines with J gene TRBJ1-1; 9 nucleotides agree with TRBD1. Germline trimming cut 3 bases from V and 3 bases from J; bases unmatched to any gene: 2. There are 14 residues in the CDR3. Per germline, CDR1 LNHDA and CDR2 SQIVND (reference sequence). CDR3 in DNA: TGTGCCAGTAGTATGGGGACAGGGTACACTGAAGCTTTCTTT. It translates to CASSMGTGYTEAFF.

The rearrangement uses TRBV7-9 and TRBJ1-5; 7 bases align to TRBD1. Germline CDR1 and CDR2: SEHNR and FQNEAQ (reference sequence). Trimming removed 5 bases from V and 4 bases from J; junction bases left unmatched: 8. This CDR3 spans 15 amino acids. The DNA for the CDR3 is TGTGCCAGCAGCGGAACCGGGACAGTTAATCAGCCCCAGCATTTT. Its protein product is CASSGTGTVNQPQHF.

V and J are TRBV5-1 and TRBJ1-5, with TRBD1 matching 11 bases. Germline loops: CDR1 SGHRS, CDR2 YFSETQ. The V and J ends lost 4 bases and 5 bases, in that order; junction bases with no gene match: 5. The CDR3 totals 15 residues. For the CDR3, the DNA is TGCGCCAGCAGCGTCGGGACAGGGGGAGATCAGCCCCAGCATTTT. Protein product: CASSVGTGGDQPQHF.

V is TRBV4-1 and J is TRBJ2-1, with D possibly being TRBD2 (5 bases). V was cut by 1 base and J by 2 bases, with 12 bases left in between. This CDR3 has 16 amino acids. Germline V gene data show CDR1 as MGHRA and CDR2 as YSYEKL. The chain's CDR3 is CASSQAWSGTYNEQFF. The CDR3 DNA follows: TGCGCCAGCAGCCAAGCGTGGAGCGGAACCTACAATGAGCAGTTCTTC.

This chain connects TRBV6-5 to TRBJ2-1, with 9 bases lining up with TRBD1. Germline CDR1 and CDR2: MNHEY and SVGAGI. With V trimmed by 4 bases and J by 6 bases, 10 bases remained unmatched. This CDR3 has 16 residues. The CDR3 region is CASSSLVGTGFNEQFF. The CDR3, as DNA: TGTGCCAGCAGTTCCCTCGTGGGGACAGGGTTCAATGAGCAGTTCTTC.

The chain employs TRBV7-2 and TRBJ1-1; D may be TRBD1 (5 bases). Germline CDR1 SGHTA, CDR2 FQGNSA. Trimming shortened V by 3 bases and J by 4 bases, and 9 bases separated the two germline ends. This CDR3 has 13 residues. Here the CDR3 DNA reads TGTGCCAGCAGCTTCATGACAGCCACTGAAGCTTTCTTT. Amino acids: CASSFMTATEAFF.

This sequence joins TRBV19 and TRBJ1-1; D is perhaps TRBD1 (6 bases). The CDR3 has 15 residues. With 3 bases removed from V and 5 bases from J, the gap between germline ends came to 16 bases. CDR1 and CDR2 (germline): LNHDA, SQIVND (reference sequence). The CDR3 DNA reads as TGTGCCAGTAGTATCGAACAGGGTAAACGTACTGAAGCTTTCTTT. This gives the protein CASSIEQGKRTEAFF.

The chain recombines TRBV28 with TRBJ2-7; TRBD1 matches 10 bases. Germline lookup yields CDR1 MDHEN and CDR2 SYDVKM. This CDR3 has 15 residues. V lost 4 bases and J lost 5; bases outside the gene matches: 8. The CDR3 DNA sequence: TGTGCCAGCAGTTACTTGGACAGGGGGTTCGACGAGCAGTACTTC. This translates into CASSYLDRGFDEQYF.

The chain has TRBV28 and TRBJ1-2; 7 bases align to TRBD1. Per the germline V gene, CDR1 is MDHEN and CDR2 is SYDVKM. V gave up 6 bases and J gave up 8 bases; unmatched junction bases: 9. This CDR3 comprises 13 residues. CDR3 loop: CASRGQPYNGYTF. DNA for the CDR3: TGTGCCAGCAGGGGACAGCCATATAACGGCTACACCTTC.

The genes are TRBV10-1 and TRBJ2-3; 10 nucleotides align to TRBD2. The germline V gene encodes CDR1 WNHNN and CDR2 SYGVQD (reference sequence). V shed 5 bases and J 5 bases; nucleotides not matched to a gene: 7. The CDR3 is made up of 15 amino acids. The CDR3 is CASSRAGGRGDTQYF. The DNA of the CDR3 is TGCGCCAGCAGTCGAGCGGGGGGGAGAGGAGATACGCAGTATTTT.

The rearrangement joins TRBV18 to TRBJ2-2; no definite D call. The CDR3 loop spans 15 amino acids. Germline V gene data show CDR1 as KGHSH and CDR2 as LQKENI. The V end lost 2 bases, the J end lost 4 bases, and 11 bases lay between the germline ends. CDR3 protein: CASSPNSMSTGELFF. DNA for the CDR3: TGTGCCAGCTCACCAAACTCTATGAGCACCGGGGAGCTGTTTTTT.